The TCR beta chain described here comes from a study of control samples from healthy donors and cancer patients. Concerning this clone: An end of the junction does not agree with germline; a read error may underlie this.

TCRdb's table, derived via immunoSEQ multiplex PCR, lists solely in-frame clones and lacks some. In the table there are around 68,000 clones, about 83% of which are singletons. In germline, CDR1 is SGDLS, CDR2 YYNGEE. The CDR3 totals 17 residues. J is TRBJ2-1 and V is TRBV9; 15 bases match TRBD2. Source material: blood. The receptor was isolated from a man aged 55 to 70 in good health. This CDR3 is CASSTPSGTSGRFELFF. Here the CDR3 DNA reads TGTGCCAGCAGTACACCTTCCGGGACTAGCGGGAGGTTTGAGCTGTTCTTC.